This TCR beta chain was sequenced in a study of T cell changes during pregnancy in multiple sclerosis. Germline V gives CDR1 SGHDT, CDR2 YYEEEE. The CDR3 runs 17 residues. J was trimmed by 6 bases and V by 3 bases; bases with no gene match: 9. Profiled with immunoSEQ multiplex PCR; TCRdb holds only in-frame clones, not every one. Of about 22,000 clones in the sample, 91% were seen once. The sample in question was CD4+ T cells from peripheral blood mononuclear cells, obtained in the third trimester of pregnancy. The TCR sequence derives from a female donor in good health, enrolled as a control in a pregnancy study. The chain employs TRBV5-6 and TRBJ2-2; 12 bases map to TRBD2. The CDR3 region has the DNA TGTGCCAGCAGCTACGGACTAGCGGGGTCCATTGCCGGGGAGCTGTTTTTT. Translation gives CASSYGLAGSIAGELFF.